These 19 T cell receptor beta chains came from one sample sequenced in a study of T cells in Graves' hyperthyroidism and ophthalmopathy. What was amplified from RNA transcripts were TCR beta CDR3 regions. HTBI primers drove first-round RT-PCR of the TCR CDR3. TCRdb used MiXCR to reprocess the multiplex PCR reads, holding one entry per CDR3 protein. In the table there are fewer than 650,000 distinct CDR3 sequences, 13% to 15% of which are singletons. Sequencing input: blood. Source of these receptors: a woman aged 40 to 55 with Graves' hyperthyroidism.

Remarks on this clonotype: With a much larger clone just one base away, this may be a read error. The V gene is TRBV7-9, the J gene TRBJ1-1, with a possible D match to TRBD1 (6 bases). Germline CDR1 and CDR2: SEHNR and FQNEAQ (reference sequence). The CDR3 totals 14 residues. The DNA for the CDR3 is TGTGCCAGCACCTTAGCAGGCAGGGGCGCTGAAGCTTTCTTT. Protein product: CASTLAGRGAEAFF.

This clonotype has ten or more counts. The V and J genes are TRBV12-3 or TRBV12-4 and TRBJ1-1, with D unresolved. The germline V and J ends were trimmed by 7 bases and 4 bases, with 19 bases remaining between them. The length of the CDR3 is 15 residues. For the CDR3, the DNA is TGTGCCAGCACCCCGGGGAGTGGGTCTGGCACTGAAGCTTTCTTT. Its translation is CASTPGSGSGTEAFF.

The V gene is TRBV20-1, the J gene TRBJ2-1, with 12 bases identical to TRBD2. Germline CDR1 and CDR2: DFQATT and SNEGSKA (reference sequence). V shed 5 bases and J 0 bases; nucleotides not matched to a gene: 2. CDR3 length: 15 residues. The CDR3 DNA reads TGCAGTGCTCTGACTAGCGGGAGCTCCTACAATGAGCAGTTCTTC. Translation: CSALTSGSSYNEQFF.

This clonotype has ten or more counts. The rearrangement joins TRBV5-5 to TRBJ1-1; the D gene is possibly TRBD1 (5 bases). Trimming removed 5 bases at V and 7 bases at J, with 12 bases between. Per germline, CDR1 SGHKS and CDR2 YYEKEE (reference sequence). The CDR3 covers 12 residues. CDR3 nucleotide sequence: TGTGCCAGCAGTCCCGGGACGGATGAAGCTTTCTTT. Amino acid sequence: CASSPGTDEAFF.

The sample holds many counts of this clonotype. The genes are TRBV7-6 and TRBJ2-7; maybe TRBD1 (5 bases). CDR3 size: 13 residues. Germline loops: CDR1 SGHVS, CDR2 FNYEAQ. V was trimmed by 2 bases and J by 6 bases, leaving 11 bases between them. The CDR3 loop is CASSLQGSSEQYF. CDR3 nucleotide sequence: TGTGCCAGCAGCTTACAGGGAAGTTCCGAGCAGTACTTC. The variable domain in full, completed from reference TRBV7-6 and TRBJ2-7, reads GAGVSQSPRYKVTKRGQDVALRCDPISGHVSLYWYRQALGQGPEFLTYFNYEAQQDKSGLPNDRFSAERPEGSISTLTIQRTEQRDSAMYRCASSLQGSSEQYFGPGTRLTVT.

This clonotype was found many times. This chain connects TRBV2 to TRBJ2-1, with D unresolved. Germline CDR1 SNHLY, CDR2 FYNNEI. V lost 1 base to trimming and J lost 7 bases, with 14 bases between them. CDR3 length: 15 residues. This CDR3 reads CASSEGTSLFNEQFF. CDR3 bases: TGTGCCAGCAGTGAAGGCACCAGCTTATTTAATGAGCAGTTCTTC.

This clonotype was detected ten times or more. The gene calls are TRBV18 and TRBJ2-7, with 9 bases lining up with TRBD2. The germline V gene has CDR1 KGHSH and CDR2 LQKENI. CDR3 size: 15 residues. V trimming: 3 bases; J trimming: 3 bases; junction bases outside the gene matches: 6. CDR3 nucleotides: TGTGCCAGCTCACCCAGGACTAGCGTGGGCTACGAGCAGTACTTC. Translated: CASSPRTSVGYEQYF. The full variable domain, in which reference TRBV18 and TRBJ2-7 provide the parts outside the CDR3, is NAGVMQNPRHLVRRRGQEARLRCSPMKGHSHVYWYRQLPEEGLKFMVYLQKENIIDESGMPKERFSAEFPKEGPSILRIQQVVRGDSAAYFCASSPRTSVGYEQYFGPGTRLTVT.

The chain joins TRBV7-8 to TRBJ1-5; D remains unclear. Looked up from germline, CDR1 is SGHVS and CDR2 is FQNEAQ. The CDR3 has 16 residues. Trimming took off 1 base at V and 0 bases at J, with 10 bases between the two ends. Here the CDR3 reads CASSLGSWNSNQPQHF. DNA for the CDR3: TGTGCCAGCAGCTTAGGGTCGTGGAATAGCAATCAGCCCCAGCATTTT.

Of note for this clonotype: A much larger clone is a single base away; this may be a read error. This rearrangement joins TRBV12-3 or TRBV12-4 to TRBJ2-3, with TRBD2 identical over 11 bases. The junction had 18 bases not matched to a gene; V was cut back by 3 bases and J by 10 bases. The CDR3 loop spans 18 amino acids. CDR3 sequence reads: CASSFRWPGTSGSDAQYF. CDR3 DNA: TGTGCCAGCAGTTTCCGGTGGCCCGGGACTAGCGGATCGGATGCGCAGTATTTT.

The table lists this clonotype with many counts. The V gene is TRBV7-6, the J gene TRBJ2-2; D tentatively fits TRBD1 or TRBD2 (5 bases each). Germline V gene sequence: CDR1 SGHVS, CDR2 FNYEAQ. Trimming took 7 bases from V and 4 from J, leaving 13 bases between them. There are 14 residues in the CDR3. In DNA, the CDR3 is TGTGCCAGCAAGGGGACCCAGAGCACCGGGGAGCTGTTTTTT. Translating it yields CASKGTQSTGELFF.

This clonotype was seen at least ten times. The chain couples TRBV28 to TRBJ2-3; the D gene is possibly TRBD2 (5 bases). CDR1 and CDR2 (germline): MDHEN, SYDVKM. The CDR3 loop spans 14 amino acids. V was clipped by 4 bases and J by 6 bases, with 14 bases between them. The CDR3 loop is CASSSSASGDTQYF. In nucleotides, the CDR3 is TGTGCCAGCAGTTCATCAGCATCGGGGGATACGCAGTATTTT.

The rearrangement links TRBV6-1 to TRBJ1-2; the match to TRBD1 covers 8 bases. The length of the CDR3 is 15 residues. Germline CDR1 reads MNHNS; CDR2 reads SASEGT. Germline trimming cut 0 bases from V and 6 bases from J; bases unmatched to any gene: 6. CDR3 amino acids: CASSEAGGQGNGYTF. The DNA for the CDR3 is TGTGCCAGCAGTGAAGCGGGAGGACAGGGTAATGGCTACACCTTC.

This clonotype was observed many times. V gene TRBV20-1 combines with J gene TRBJ2-5; D gene uncertain. The CDR3 totals 13 residues. V was pared by 6 bases and J by 0 bases, with 11 bases between. From germline, CDR1 is DFQATT and CDR2 SNEGSKA (reference sequence). Written as DNA, the CDR3 is TGCAGTGCAAACACACCGTACCAAGAGACCCAGTACTTC. Protein: CSANTPYQETQYF.

This clonotype was seen ten or more times. The J gene is TRBJ2-2, the V gene TRBV12-5, with D perhaps matching TRBD1 (5 bases). Trimming cost V 0 bases and J 1 base, with 27 bases left between them. The germline V gene encodes CDR1 LGHNT and CDR2 FRNRAP. There are 22 residues in the CDR3. The CDR3 coding sequence is TGTGCTAGTGGTTTGGTACGGGTCAGGGTTGTAGGATCTCCAGGGAACACCGGGGAGCTGTTTTTT. Its translation is CASGLVRVRVVGSPGNTGELFF. Full variable domain (remainder filled in from reference TRBV12-5 and TRBJ2-2): DARVTQTPRHKVTEMGQEVTMRCQPILGHNTVFWYRQTMMQGLELLAYFRNRAPLDDSGMPKDRFSAEMPDATLATLKIQPSEPRDSAVYFCASGLVRVRVVGSPGNTGELFFGEGSRLTVL.

This clonotype was seen many times. The chain uses TRBV7-2 and TRBJ2-1; 10 nucleotides match TRBD2. CDR1 is SGHTA and CDR2 is FQGNSA in the germline V gene. V trimming: 5 bases; J trimming: 4 bases; junction bases outside the gene matches: 5. The CDR3 is made up of 15 amino acids. The CDR3 here is CASSPTSGPYNEQFF. DNA for the CDR3: TGTGCCAGCAGCCCGACTAGCGGGCCTTACAATGAGCAGTTCTTC.

This clonotype was seen only a few times. The chain links TRBV29-1 to TRBJ2-1; the match to TRBD1 covers 7 bases. The CDR3 runs to 15 residues. V lost 4 bases to trimming and J lost 4 bases; unmatched junction nucleotides: 10. Germline CDR1 is SQVTM and CDR2 is ANQGSEA. CDR3: CSVGVLAGGYNEQFF. DNA for the CDR3: TGCAGCGTTGGAGTTTTGGCAGGGGGATACAATGAGCAGTTCTTC.

The sample holds a few counts of this clonotype. A much larger clone differs from this one at a single base, so this may be a read error. This chain connects TRBV30 to TRBJ2-1; 8 nucleotides agree with TRBD2. With 4 bases clipped from V and 6 bases from J, the junction kept 11 bases outside the gene matches. Germline loops: CDR1 GTSNPN, CDR2 SVGIG (reference sequence). The CDR3 length is 15 residues. In nucleotides, the CDR3 is TGTGCCTGGACTCATCGTGCGGGAGGCCGCAATGAGCAGTTCTTC. This encodes CAWTHRAGGRNEQFF.

This clonotype has more than one count but fewer than ten. V and J are TRBV6-2 or TRBV6-3 and TRBJ2-3; possibly TRBD1 or TRBD2 for D (5 bases each). The V end lost 8 bases, the J end lost 5 bases, and 14 bases lay between the germline ends. Germline values: CDR1 MNHEY, CDR2 SVGEGT. The length of the CDR3 is 13 residues. The CDR3 loop is CASDRDQQDTQYF. CDR3 sequence (DNA): TGTGCCAGCGACCGGGACCAGCAAGATACGCAGTATTTT.

This clonotype has only a few counts. The chain recombines TRBV19 with TRBJ1-1, with 10 bases fitting TRBD1. CDR1 and CDR2 (germline): LNHDA, SQIVND (reference sequence). This CDR3 contains 13 residues. The junction had 6 bases not matched to a gene; V was cut back by 6 bases and J by 8 bases. CDR3 in DNA: TGTGCCAGTAGCGACAGGGGGCACTCGGAAGCTTTCTTT. Its protein is CASSDRGHSEAFF. The full variable domain, completed using reference TRBV19 and TRBJ1-1, is DGGITQSPKYLFRKEGQNVTLSCEQNLNHDAMYWYRQDPGQGLRLIYYSQIVNDFQKGDIAEGYSVSREKKESFPLTVTSAQKNPTAFYLCASSDRGHSEAFFGQGTRLTVV.